This TCR beta chain was profiled in a study of cytomegalovirus exposure and HLA in healthy donors. Germline V CDR1 and CDR2: SGHNT, YYREEE (reference sequence). The junction had 6 bases not matched to a gene; V was cut back by 1 base and J by 0 bases. This CDR3 has 17 amino acids. The PCR ran on 60 Vbeta and 13 Jbeta primers. Profiling relied on immunoSEQ multiplex PCR, and the TCRdb table lists in-frame clones only, not all of them. The table includes some 91,000 clones, about 89% detected once. The TCR sequence derives from a man aged 25 to 45 in good health and CMV-seropositive. V gene TRBV5-4 combines with J gene TRBJ2-1; 8 bases line up with TRBD2. What was sequenced was PBMCs. The DNA of the CDR3 is TGTGCCAGCAGCTTGTGGGGACTAGGGTTCTCCTACAATGAGCAGTTCTTC. It encodes CASSLWGLGFSYNEQFF.